This T cell receptor (beta chain) derives from a study of blood T cell repertoires in COVID-19 (dated by TCRdb to 2020 to 2022). Turning to the overall study: The collaborator samples originated in the United States, Italy and Spain and spanned the acute and convalescent phases of COVID-19. The dataset comprised deeply sampled blood TCRbeta repertoires from subjects exposed to, actively infected with, or recovered from COVID-19. Where HLA class I and class II types were available, the types were taken from metadata supplied by the sample provider, not from assay-based typing. The repertoires were released in a freely available public database intended as a resource for research on the immune response to SARS-CoV-2. The material from the prospective study consisted of cDNA or gDNA derived from T cells, B-cell-depleted T cells, or PBMCs. The samples were drawn from two sources: the first 160 participants of the ongoing ImmuneRACE study, and 1,000 to 1,500 subjects contributed by 6 global collaborators. Nearly every sample came with metadata listing a de-identified subject ID, COVID-19 status, age in years and sex.

What the study reported, not specific to this receptor: Clinical and demographic metadata were provided uncurated, with the amount varying by source and participant.

TCRbeta CDR3 regions were amplified from genomic DNA by means of the immunoSEQ Assay, a bias-controlled multiplex PCR. In the source study's methods: The number of nucleated cells in each sample was estimated from the amplification of reference gene primers within the assay. To quantify the absolute abundance of each unique TCRbeta CDR3 rearrangement, sequence reads were collapsed and filtered. For each sample, productive Simpson clonality was calculated as the square root of Simpson's diversity index across productive rearrangements. TCRdb obtained this table from immuneACCESS and retained in-frame rearrangements with V and J assigned. These tables miss some clones; where compared with another copy, unresolved V genes account for less than half of the shortfall, and the remainder is unexplained. For V, J and clone size, that table is used; D and trimming come from the DNA. For this sample the table gives 90,000 to 120,000 clones, of which roughly 80% were detected only once. About 5% of the sample lies in the top ten.

As encoded in the germline V gene (reference sequence), CDR1 is LNHNV while CDR2 is YYDKDF. The V end loses 3 bases and the J end loses 8 bases, and a stretch of 7 bases separates them. From its cysteine to its phenylalanine, the CDR3 spans 12 amino acids. Only the CDR3 portion is preserved as DNA: 36 bases, with reading frame beginning at the first base. In its sample, this clone was seen a few times. Its recognized antigen is unknown. No qualities accompany the bases; no much larger clone lies one base away. Each collaborating institution followed its own protocols to collect whole blood in K2EDTA tubes. For TCRbeta analysis, collaborator samples were shipped as frozen whole blood, as isolated PBMCs, or as DNA extracted from either sample type.

The chain uses TRBV15 and TRBJ1-4; there is no confident call for the D gene. The clonotype originates from a man between 60 and 70 years old with acute or convalescent COVID-19. The sequencing input was peripheral blood. In nucleotides, the sequence is TGTGCCACCAGCAGCGACGGGGAAAAACTGTTTTTT. Translated, it gives CATSSDGEKLFF.